The entry below describes one TCR beta chain. Its cognate antigen is unknown. The data belong to a study of cytomegalovirus exposure and HLA in healthy donors. General study results and limits: For most TCR sequences rarity was the rule, although some public TCRs occurred in many donors. A later analysis showed HLA-associated TCR beta chains outstripping equally common others in clonal expansion.

PCR employed 60 Vbeta and 13 Jbeta primers. Profiled with immunoSEQ multiplex PCR; TCRdb holds only in-frame clones, not every one. Of roughly 170,000 clones listed, about three quarters are singletons. The V gene's germline CDR1 is MGHRA and CDR2 YSYEKL. The CDR3 has 15 amino acids. V lost 2 bases to trimming and J lost 7 bases; unmatched junction nucleotides: 11. Sequenced sample: PBMCs. This chain joins TRBV4-1 and TRBJ2-7; 7 positions agree with TRBD1. The receptor was isolated from a girl aged 10 to 17 in good health and CMV-seronegative. The CDR3 nucleotides are TGCGCCAGCAGCCAATCGACAGGGAGTGGAGGAGAGCAGTACTTC. Translating it yields CASSQSTGSGGEQYF.